This TCR beta chain appears in the sequencing data of a study of blood T cell repertoires in COVID-19. The V gene's germline CDR1 is SGHAT and CDR2 FQNNGV. The CDR3 has 14 amino acids. Trimming took off 1 base at V and 9 bases at J, with 13 bases between the two ends. Clones were sequenced by immunoSEQ multiplex PCR, and TCRdb holds only the in-frame ones, with some missing. The sample lists 250,000 or so clones, roughly 85% occurring once. This clonotype was sampled from a woman in her fifties or sixties who had been exposed to COVID-19. Sequencing used PBMCs or T cells enriched from blood (not recorded which). This rearrangement joins TRBV11-2 to TRBJ1-5; D is unresolved. The CDR3 loop is CASSLGASLRPQHF. DNA of the CDR3: TGTGCCAGCAGCTTAGGGGCCTCCCTGAGGCCCCAGCATTTT.